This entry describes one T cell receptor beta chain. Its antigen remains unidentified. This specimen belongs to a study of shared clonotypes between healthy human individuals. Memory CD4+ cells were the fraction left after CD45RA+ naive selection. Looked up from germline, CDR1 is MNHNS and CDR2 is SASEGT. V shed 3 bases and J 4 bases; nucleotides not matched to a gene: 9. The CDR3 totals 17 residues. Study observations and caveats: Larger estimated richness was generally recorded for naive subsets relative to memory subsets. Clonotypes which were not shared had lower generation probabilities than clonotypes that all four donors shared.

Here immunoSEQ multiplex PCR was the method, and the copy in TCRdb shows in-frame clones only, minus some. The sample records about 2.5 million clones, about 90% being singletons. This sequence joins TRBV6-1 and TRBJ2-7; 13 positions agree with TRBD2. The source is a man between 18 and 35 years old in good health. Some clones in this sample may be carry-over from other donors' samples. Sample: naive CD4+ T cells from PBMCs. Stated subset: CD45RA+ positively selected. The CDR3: CASSDSGLAGAEYEQYF. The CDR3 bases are TGTGCCAGCAGTGATAGCGGACTAGCGGGAGCCGAATACGAGCAGTACTTC.